The 15 T cell receptor beta chains listed next were all sequenced from one sample in a study of T cell changes during pregnancy in multiple sclerosis. Assay: immunoSEQ multiplex PCR; the TCRdb copy retains only in-frame clones and omits some. The table includes about 35,000 clones, approximately 91% detected once. The source was CD4+ T cells from peripheral blood mononuclear cells, collected in the third trimester of pregnancy. The source of these receptors is a female donor in good health, enrolled as a control in a pregnancy study.

This CDR3 is CAWSVGTVQETQYF. The CDR3 DNA reads as TGTGCCTGGAGTGTAGGGACAGTCCAAGAGACCCAGTACTTC. V is TRBV30 and J is TRBJ2-5; 7 bases align to TRBD1. This CDR3 region has 14 residues. Germline values: CDR1 GTSNPN, CDR2 SVGIG (reference sequence). V lost 0 bases and J lost 1; bases outside the gene matches: 2.

This chain joins TRBV5-8 and TRBJ1-4, with TRBD1 as a possible D gene (6 bases). The germline gives CDR1 SGHTS, CDR2 YDEGEE. Trimming stripped 3 bases from V and 6 bases from J, with 9 bases between. This CDR3 is 13 amino acids long. CDR3 protein: CASSSGAHEKLFF. The CDR3 DNA reads as TGTGCCAGCAGCTCAGGGGCTCATGAAAAACTGTTTTTT.

V gene TRBV4-2 combines with J gene TRBJ2-5, with 8 positions matching TRBD2. The V gene end was trimmed by 0 bases and the J gene end by 5 bases; junction bases not matched to a gene: 8. CDR1 and CDR2 from the germline V gene are LGHNA and YNFKEQ. This CDR3 is 16 amino acids long. The CDR3 bases are TGTGCCAGCAGCCAAGACTCGGGGGGGCGGGAGGAGACCCAGTACTTC. This translates into CASSQDSGGREETQYF.

As DNA, the CDR3 is TGTGCCAGCAGCCCGGGGACAGCGGGCTATGGCTACACCTTC. Its protein product is CASSPGTAGYGYTF. The chain combines TRBV5-6 with TRBJ1-2, with 7 positions matching TRBD1. CDR1 SGHDT and CDR2 YYEEEE come from the germline V gene. V lost 4 bases to trimming and J lost 4 bases; unmatched junction nucleotides: 7. The CDR3 contains 14 residues. Complete variable domain (other parts from reference TRBV5-6 and TRBJ1-2): DAGVTQSPTHLIKTRGQQVTLRCSPKSGHDTVSWYQQALGQGPQFIFQYYEEEERQRGNFPDRFSGHQFPNYSSELNVNALLLGDSALYLCASSPGTAGYGYTFGSGTRLTVV.

V is TRBV7-2 and J is TRBJ1-5; D is uncertain. V was pared by 1 base and J by 4 bases, with 11 bases between. Germline V gene lookup returns CDR1 SGHTA and CDR2 FQGNSA. The CDR3 extends over 15 amino acids. CDR3 DNA: TGTGCCAGCAGCTTAGGATTACTAAGTAATCAGCCCCAGCATTTT. Encoded protein: CASSLGLLSNQPQHF.

This clone was found once. The chain recombines TRBV6-1 with TRBJ1-2; the D gene is possibly TRBD1 (6 bases). V shed 6 bases and J shed 3 bases, with 11 bases lying between them. The germline V gene has CDR1 MNHNS and CDR2 SASEGT. CDR3 length equals 13 residues. The chain's CDR3 is CASRVGADYGYTF. As DNA, the CDR3 is TGTGCCAGCAGGGTGGGGGCGGACTATGGCTACACCTTC.

The chain recombines TRBV9 with TRBJ2-1; 7 bases line up with TRBD2. Looked up from germline, CDR1 is SGDLS and CDR2 is YYNGEE. Trimming removed 4 bases from V and 0 bases from J; junction bases left unmatched: 7. CDR3 length equals 16 residues. This CDR3 reads CASSLTWGGSYNEQFF. The CDR3 DNA is TGTGCCAGCAGCTTAACGTGGGGGGGCTCCTACAATGAGCAGTTCTTC.

The chain has TRBV9 and TRBJ1-1; 9 bases are a match to TRBD1. Germline-derived CDR1 and CDR2 are SGDLS and YYNGEE. This CDR3 has 15 residues. The V and J ends lost 2 bases and 0 bases, in that order; junction bases with no gene match: 2. The CDR3 nucleotides read TGTGCCAGCAGCGTCCGGGACAGGGTGAACACTGAAGCTTTCTTT. It codes for CASSVRDRVNTEAFF.

V usage is TRBV5-4 and J usage is TRBJ2-7, with TRBD2 matching 8 bases. The CDR3 runs to 15 residues. Germline values: CDR1 SGHNT, CDR2 YYREEE (reference sequence). V was clipped by 1 base and J by 0 bases; unmatched bases: 3. The CDR3 sequence is CASSLQRGSSYEQYF. In nucleotides, the CDR3 is TGTGCCAGCAGCTTGCAGCGGGGGAGCTCCTACGAGCAGTACTTC. Full variable domain (outside the CDR3, taken from reference TRBV5-4 and TRBJ2-7): ETGVTQSPTHLIKTRGQQVTLRCSSQSGHNTVSWYQQALGQGPQFIFQYYREEENGRGNFPPRFSGLQFPNYSSELNVNALELDDSALYLCASSLQRGSSYEQYFGPGTRLTVT.

This chain joins TRBV6-5 and TRBJ2-3; 7 nucleotides align to TRBD2. After removal of 0 bases from V and 1 base from J, the junction contained 1 base not matched to a gene. Germline values: CDR1 MNHEY, CDR2 SVGAGI. CDR3 length equals 15 residues. The CDR3 DNA reads TGTGCCAGCAGTTACTCGGGAGGGGGCACAGATACGCAGTATTTT. Residues: CASSYSGGGTDTQYF.

The J gene is TRBJ1-6, the V gene TRBV5-4, with D uncertain. V lost 2 bases, J lost 0 bases, and 9 bases lay in between. The germline gives CDR1 SGHNT, CDR2 YYREEE (reference sequence). The CDR3 loop spans 16 amino acids. The CDR3 coding sequence is TGTGCCAGCAGCTTAGATCGGAGCTCCTATAATTCACCCCTCCACTTT. Its translation is CASSLDRSSYNSPLHF.

The V gene is TRBV4-2, the J gene TRBJ2-2; the D is unclear. The CDR3 covers 17 residues. Looked up from germline, CDR1 is LGHNA and CDR2 is YNFKEQ. Trimming took off 0 bases at V and 0 bases at J, with 11 bases between the two ends. The CDR3 nucleotides are TGTGCCAGCAGCCAAGATAGGAGTTTCGCGAACACCGGGGAGCTGTTTTTT. Protein sequence: CASSQDRSFANTGELFF.

The CDR3 loop is CASSQPDRGYGYTF. CDR3 nucleotide sequence: TGTGCCAGCAGCCAACCGGACAGGGGTTATGGCTACACCTTC. The chain uses TRBV4-2 and TRBJ1-2, with 9 bases matching TRBD1. Looked up from germline, CDR1 is LGHNA and CDR2 is YNFKEQ. The CDR3 totals 14 residues. The V gene end was trimmed by 2 bases and the J gene end by 5 bases; junction bases not matched to a gene: 3.

V usage is TRBV5-1 and J usage is TRBJ2-3; D remains unclear. Germline V gene lookup returns CDR1 SGHRS and CDR2 YFSETQ. This CDR3 is built from 14 residues. V was clipped by 0 bases and J by 4 bases, with 9 bases between them. The CDR3 region has the DNA TGCGCCAGCAGCTTGGACTGGGCCTCAGATACGCAGTATTTT. Translating it yields CASSLDWASDTQYF.

The J gene is TRBJ1-1, the V gene TRBV7-9, with TRBD1 matching over 7 bases. CDR1 and CDR2 (germline): SEHNR, FQNEAQ (reference sequence). V was pared by 5 bases and J by 5 bases, with 14 bases of the junction left unmatched. CDR3 length: 16 amino acids. The CDR3, as DNA: TGTGCCAGCAGCCCGGGACAGTTCGGTAAGGGTACTGAAGCTTTCTTT. Encoded protein: CASSPGQFGKGTEAFF.